The sample holds one count of the clone carrying this T cell receptor (beta chain). The data were obtained in a study of Ad26.COV2.S vaccination and SARS-CoV-2 variants. Study as a whole: Dosing was one shot or two shots 56 days apart.

V lost 8 bases to trimming and J lost 0 bases; unmatched junction nucleotides: 4. The CDR3 consists of 15 residues. Germline lookup yields CDR1 MGHRA and CDR2 YSYEKL. Treatment of the sample: approximately 18 received Ad26.COV2.S at low or high dose, single or two shots; 5 received placebo; per-sample allocation not given. All samples were drawn on day 63, counting from the first vaccine or placebo injection. Here immunoSEQ multiplex PCR was the method, and the copy in TCRdb shows in-frame clones only, minus some. Among some 270,000 clones, 70% to 90% were seen once, and the ten largest hold just under 3%.

The specimen was peripheral blood, collected in a trial of Ad26.COV2.S vaccine versus placebo. This clonotype was obtained from a person aged 18 to 59 who received the Ad26.COV2.S COVID-19 vaccine or a placebo. The genes are TRBV4-1 and TRBJ2-2; 9 nucleotides agree with TRBD2. The CDR3 nucleotides read TGCGCCAGCGGGCGGGAGGGGGCGAACACCGGGGAGCTGTTTTTT. This gives the protein CASGREGANTGELFF.